This note documents a single T cell receptor beta chain sequence. The data belong to a study of blood T cell repertoires in COVID-19. Whole-study context: COVID-19 samples, acute and convalescent, were from the United States, Italy and Spain. From T cells, B-cell-depleted T cells, or PBMCs came the material, which was cDNA or gDNA.

Looked up from germline, CDR1 is SGHTA and CDR2 is FQGNSA. V lost 10 bases and J 3 bases, leaving 15 bases between the germline ends. The CDR3 runs to 13 residues. In the source study's methods: Amplified reference gene primers provided the basis for estimating nucleated cell counts. The protocol was immunoSEQ multiplex PCR, while the TCRdb copy is restricted to in-frame clones and leaves out a portion. The V and J calls and clone size were taken over from that table, and D and trimming were inferred from the DNA. Of just over 350,000 clones listed, about 86% are singletons. This chain links TRBV7-2 with TRBJ1-1, with TRBD1 as a possible D gene (5 bases). Source material: peripheral blood. The receptor's source is a woman aged 55-75 years with COVID-19, enrolled during active disease. DNA of the CDR3: TGTGCCACCTCTGGGGGGAGGGACACTGAAGCTTTCTTT. Its translation: CATSGGRDTEAFF.